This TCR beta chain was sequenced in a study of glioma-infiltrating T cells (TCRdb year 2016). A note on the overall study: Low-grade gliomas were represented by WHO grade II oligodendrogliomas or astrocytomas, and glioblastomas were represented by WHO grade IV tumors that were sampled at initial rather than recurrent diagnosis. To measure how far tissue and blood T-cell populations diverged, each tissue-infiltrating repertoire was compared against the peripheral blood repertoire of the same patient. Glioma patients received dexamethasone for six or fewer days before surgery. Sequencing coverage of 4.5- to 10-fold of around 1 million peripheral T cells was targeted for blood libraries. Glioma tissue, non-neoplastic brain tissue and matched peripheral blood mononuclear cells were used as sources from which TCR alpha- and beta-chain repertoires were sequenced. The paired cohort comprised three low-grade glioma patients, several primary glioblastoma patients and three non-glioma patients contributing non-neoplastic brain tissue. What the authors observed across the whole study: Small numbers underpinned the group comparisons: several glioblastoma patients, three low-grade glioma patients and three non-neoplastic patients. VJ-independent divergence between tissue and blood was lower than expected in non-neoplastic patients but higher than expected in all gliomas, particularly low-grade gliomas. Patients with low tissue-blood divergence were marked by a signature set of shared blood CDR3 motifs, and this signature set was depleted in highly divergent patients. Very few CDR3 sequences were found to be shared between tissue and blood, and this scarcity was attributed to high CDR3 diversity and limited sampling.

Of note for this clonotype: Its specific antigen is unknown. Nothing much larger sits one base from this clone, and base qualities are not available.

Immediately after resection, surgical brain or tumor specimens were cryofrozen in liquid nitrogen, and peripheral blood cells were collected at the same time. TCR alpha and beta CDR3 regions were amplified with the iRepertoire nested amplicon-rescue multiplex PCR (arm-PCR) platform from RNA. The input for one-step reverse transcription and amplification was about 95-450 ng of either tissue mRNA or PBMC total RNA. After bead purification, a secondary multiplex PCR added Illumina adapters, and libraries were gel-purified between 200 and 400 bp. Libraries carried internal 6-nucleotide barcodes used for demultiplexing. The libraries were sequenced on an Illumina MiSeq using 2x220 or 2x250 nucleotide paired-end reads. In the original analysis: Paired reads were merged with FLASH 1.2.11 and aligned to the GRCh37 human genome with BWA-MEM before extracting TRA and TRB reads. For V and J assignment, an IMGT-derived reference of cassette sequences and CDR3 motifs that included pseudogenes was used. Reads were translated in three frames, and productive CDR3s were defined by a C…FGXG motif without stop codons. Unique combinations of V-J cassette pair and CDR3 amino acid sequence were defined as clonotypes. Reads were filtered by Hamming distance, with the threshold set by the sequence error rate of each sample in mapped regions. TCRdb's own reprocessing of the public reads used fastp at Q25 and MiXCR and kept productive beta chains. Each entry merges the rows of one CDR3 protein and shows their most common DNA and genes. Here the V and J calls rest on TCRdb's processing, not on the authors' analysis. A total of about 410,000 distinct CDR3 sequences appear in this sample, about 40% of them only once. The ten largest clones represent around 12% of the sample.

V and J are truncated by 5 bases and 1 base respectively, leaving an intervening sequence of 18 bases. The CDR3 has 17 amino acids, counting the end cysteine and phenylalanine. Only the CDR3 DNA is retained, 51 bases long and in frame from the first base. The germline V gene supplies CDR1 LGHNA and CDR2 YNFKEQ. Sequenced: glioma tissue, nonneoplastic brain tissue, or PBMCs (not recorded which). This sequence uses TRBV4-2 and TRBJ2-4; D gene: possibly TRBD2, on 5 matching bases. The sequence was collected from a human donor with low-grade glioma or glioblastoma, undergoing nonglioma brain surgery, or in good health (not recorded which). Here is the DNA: TGTGCCAGCAGCTTAGTAATCGGGAATAACGCCAAAAACATTCAGTACTTC. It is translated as CASSLVIGNNAKNIQYF.